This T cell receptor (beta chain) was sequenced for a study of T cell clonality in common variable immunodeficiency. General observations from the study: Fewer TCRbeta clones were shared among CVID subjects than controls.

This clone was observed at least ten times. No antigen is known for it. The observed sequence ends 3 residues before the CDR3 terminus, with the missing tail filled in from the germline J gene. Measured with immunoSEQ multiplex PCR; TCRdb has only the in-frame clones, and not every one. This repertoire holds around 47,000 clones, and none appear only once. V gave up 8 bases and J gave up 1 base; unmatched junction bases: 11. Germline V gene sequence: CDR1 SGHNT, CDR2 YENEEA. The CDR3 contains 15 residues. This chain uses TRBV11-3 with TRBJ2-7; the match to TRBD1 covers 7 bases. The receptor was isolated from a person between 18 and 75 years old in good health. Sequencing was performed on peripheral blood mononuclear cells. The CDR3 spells CASAASRDRSYEQYF. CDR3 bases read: TGTGCCAGCGCTGCCAGCCGGGACAGATCCTACGAG.